The 14 T cell receptor beta chains below come from one sample, sequenced in a study of molecular identifiers for immune sequencing clone quantification. One entry per CDR3 protein results from TCRdb running MiXCR on the PCR reads. The data show 85,000 to 95,000 distinct CDR3 sequences, 15% to 20% seen once. Sequencing was done on a sample of naive CD8+ T cells from blood, with Jurkat cell RNA spiked in. The subset: FACS-sorted CD8+CD4-CCR7+CD45RA+ naive T cells. The source is a human donor in good health. Some libraries in this study had Jurkat cell RNA spiked in.

This clonotype came up a few times. This likely comes from a read error, as the CDR3 has no conserved phenylalanine or tryptophan at its end. V usage is TRBV5-3 and J usage is TRBJ1-5; D is possibly TRBD1 (5 bases). TRBV5-3 belongs to the ORF category, with a function that is uncertain. The CDR3 is 15 residues long. Trimming left V 8 bases short and J 7 bases short, with 22 bases between. The CDR3: CASSRSQGDRQPQHL. The CDR3 DNA follows: TGTGCCAGCAGCCGAAGTCAAGGGGATAGACAGCCCCAGCATCTT.

This clonotype has at least ten counts. This chain links TRBV2 with TRBJ2-3; TRBD1 agrees at 8 bases. Per the germline V gene, CDR1 is SNHLY and CDR2 is FYNNEI. Germline trimming cut 6 bases from V and 4 bases from J; bases unmatched to any gene: 15. CDR3 length: 17 residues. CDR3 bases: TGTGCCAGCAGGGGGGTACGGACAGGGCAAGCCGCAGATACGCAGTATTTT. Translation gives CASRGVRTGQAADTQYF.

This clonotype was recorded at least ten times. The junction departs from the called germline gene at one end, perhaps through a read error. This chain joins TRBV19 and TRBJ2-3; D call uncertain. Germline V gene sequence: CDR1 LNHDA, CDR2 SQIVND (reference sequence). CDR3 size: 12 residues. This chain's CDR3 is CASKNHPDTQCF. The DNA for the CDR3 is TGTGCCAGTAAAAACCATCCAGATACGCAGTGTTTT.

This clonotype was recorded many times. CDR3 amino acids: CASSPPWTGGYEQFF. The CDR3 nucleotides are TGTGCCAGCAGCCCACCATGGACAGGGGGTTATGAGCAGTTCTTC. V usage is TRBV3-1 and J usage is TRBJ2-1, with TRBD1 identical over 10 bases. With 4 bases clipped from V and 8 bases from J, the junction kept 8 bases outside the gene matches. There are 15 residues in the CDR3. Germline-derived CDR1 and CDR2 are LGHDT and YNNKEL (reference sequence).

V is TRBV14 and J is TRBJ1-1; D gene ambiguous. This CDR3 is built from 14 residues. The germline V gene has CDR1 SGHDN and CDR2 FVKESK. The V end lost 4 bases, the J end lost 0 bases, and 9 bases lay between the germline ends. The CDR3 DNA is TGTGCCAGCAGCCTCAGTGGGGTGAACACTGAAGCTTTCTTT. This gives the protein CASSLSGVNTEAFF.

Turning to this clonotype: A much bigger clone sits one base away, suggesting this may be a read error. The chain uses TRBV6-2 or TRBV6-3 and TRBJ2-3, with D tentatively TRBD1 (6 bases). The CDR3 loop spans 13 amino acids. The V gene's germline CDR1 is MNHEY and CDR2 SVGEGT. CDR3 region: CAGRILRGDTQYF. CDR3 coding DNA: TGTGCCGGCAGAATTTTGAGGGGGGATACGCAGTATTTT.

This clonotype was found many times. The chain has TRBV5-1 and TRBJ2-7; perhaps D is TRBD1 or TRBD2 (5 bases each). There are 15 residues in the CDR3. The ends were cut back, 0 bases at V and 0 bases at J, with 10 bases in the middle. Germline CDR1 SGHRS, CDR2 YFSETQ. This CDR3 reads CASSLADGASYEQYF. The CDR3 bases are TGCGCCAGCAGCTTGGCCGACGGGGCCTCCTACGAGCAGTACTTC.

This clonotype was picked up many times. The CDR3 region is CASSQGGTGGMSTLHF. The DNA for the CDR3 is TGCGCCAGCAGCCAAGGAGGGACAGGGGGAATGAGCACCCTCCACTTT. V gene TRBV4-3 combines with J gene TRBJ1-6, with 11 bases identical to TRBD1. V was clipped by 1 base and J by 14 bases; unmatched bases: 10. The CDR3 length is 16 residues. Germline values: CDR1 LGHNA, CDR2 YSLEER.

In its sample, this clonotype was seen many times. The rearrangement uses TRBV4-3 and TRBJ1-1; a possible D gene is TRBD1 (6 bases). V was trimmed by 0 bases and J by 3 bases, leaving 17 bases between them. The CDR3 has 17 amino acids. CDR1 is LGHNA, CDR2 YSLEER, per germline. The CDR3 loop reads CASSQDREGGQDTEAFF. The DNA of the CDR3 is TGCGCCAGCAGCCAAGATAGGGAGGGGGGGCAGGACACTGAAGCTTTCTTT.

This clonotype was seen repeatedly, ten times or more. The V call is TRBV11-2, the J call TRBJ1-2, with 8 bases aligning to TRBD1. This CDR3 is 15 amino acids long. Germline loops: CDR1 SGHAT, CDR2 FQNNGV. Trimming removed 5 bases from V and 6 bases from J; junction bases left unmatched: 11. The CDR3 DNA follows: TGTGCCAGCAGCCTAGTACAGGGGGGCGGTCATGGCTACACCTTC. Translating gives CASSLVQGGGHGYTF.

This clonotype occurred many times. The chain links TRBV5-6 to TRBJ2-3, with D maybe TRBD2 (6 bases). V was pared by 4 bases and J by 1 base, with 13 bases between. This CDR3 is 15 amino acids long. Germline CDR1 and CDR2: SGHDT and YYEEEE. The CDR3 spells CASSPGGSGTDTQYF. DNA of the CDR3: TGTGCCAGCAGCCCCGGGGGTAGCGGCACAGATACGCAGTATTTT. The full variable domain, rest sourced from reference TRBV5-6 and TRBJ2-3, is DAGVTQSPTHLIKTRGQQVTLRCSPKSGHDTVSWYQQALGQGPQFIFQYYEEEERQRGNFPDRFSGHQFPNYSSELNVNALLLGDSALYLCASSPGGSGTDTQYFGPGTRLTVL.

At least ten counts were recorded for this clonotype. The chain has TRBV5-6 and TRBJ1-1; D not resolved. CDR1 is SGHDT and CDR2 is YYEEEE in the germline V gene. Trimming removed 0 bases at V and 1 base at J, with 13 bases between. The CDR3 covers 16 residues. As DNA, the CDR3 is TGTGCCAGCAGCTTGGTTCTTCTGGTGGCGAACACTGAAGCTTTCTTT. Protein sequence: CASSLVLLVANTEAFF.

In its sample, this clonotype was seen a few times. A clone one base away is much larger, so this may be a read error. The chain carries TRBV5-3 and TRBJ2-7; unclear D gene. TRBV5-3 belongs to the ORF category, with a function that is uncertain. The CDR3 length is 13 residues. CDR3 sequence: CASSFSSSYEQYF. The CDR3 coding sequence is TGTGCCAGCAGCTTTTCCAGCTCCTACGAGCAGTACTTC.

Ten or more counts support this clonotype. This rearrangement joins TRBV6-5 to TRBJ1-1, with D uncertain. This CDR3 contains 13 residues. The germline V gene has CDR1 MNHEY and CDR2 SVGAGI. V lost 2 bases and J lost 3, with 7 bases in between. The CDR3 is CASSYTGDTEAFF. The CDR3 DNA reads as TGTGCCAGCAGTTACACGGGTGACACTGAAGCTTTCTTT.